This TCR beta chain was observed in a study of CD8 T cells in Susac syndrome. Reverse transcription used 0.5 to 1 ug RNA and random hexamers. The CDR3 of TCR beta was amplified by immunoSEQ multiplex PCR across 54 Vbeta and 13 Jbeta. One entry per CDR3 protein, called by TCRdb with MiXCR from the immunoSEQ multiplex PCR reads. Of 350,000 to 550,000 distinct CDR3 sequences in the sample, approximately 85% are singletons; the top ten hold more than 0.09%. Trimming shortened V by 0 bases and J by 0 bases, and 11 bases separated the two germline ends. There are 16 residues in the CDR3. What was sequenced was CD8+ T cells from PBMCs. The TCR was taken from a human donor with multiple sclerosis. The rearrangement joins TRBV12-3 or TRBV12-4 to TRBJ1-1, with a possible D match to TRBD1 (5 bases). The CDR3 loop reads CASSLAAWGLNTEAFF. The CDR3 DNA reads TGTGCCAGCAGTTTAGCCGCTTGGGGGTTGAACACTGAAGCTTTCTTT.